A selection of T cell receptor beta chains follows, all from one sample in a study of pediatric ulcerative colitis. TCRdb keeps only in-frame clones here, not all; method: immunoSEQ multiplex PCR. The sample consists of under 50,000 clones, 78% of them appearing once. Source material: gut tissue. These TCRs come from a girl between 5 and 17 years old with moderate ulcerative colitis. Both conserved end residues are part of each CDR3. Fields, in order: CDR3 protein, CDR3 DNA, J gene, V gene, clone size, D gene. The D gene is left open where the match is weak. Size values are once, few and many counts, or a class for expanded clones, and some rows have none.

CDR3 protein: CASSGWTSLYNEQFF
CDR3 DNA: TGTGCCAGCAGTGGGTGGACTAGCCTGTACAATGAGCAGTTCTTC
J gene: TRBJ2-1
V gene: TRBV2
clone size: -
D gene: TRBD2

CDR3 protein: CASSAIAGVYNEQFF
CDR3 DNA: TGTGCCAGCAGCGCGATAGCGGGAGTCTACAATGAGCAGTTCTTC
J gene: TRBJ2-1
V gene: TRBV6-6
clone size: -
D gene: TRBD2

CDR3 protein: CASSPDRGEKLFF
CDR3 DNA: TGTGCCAGCAGCCCAGACAGGGGGGAAAAACTGTTTTTT
J gene: TRBJ1-4
V gene: TRBV5-4
clone size: -
D gene: TRBD1

CDR3 protein: CSGTSGISYNEQFF
CDR3 DNA: TGCAGTGGGACTAGCGGGATATCCTACAATGAGCAGTTCTTC
J gene: TRBJ2-1
V gene: TRBV29-1
clone size: -
D gene: TRBD2

CDR3 protein: CASRPSGGLYSNRGELFF
CDR3 DNA: TGTGCCAGCAGGCCTTCGGGGGGCCTCTACTCGAACCGAGGGGAGCTGTTTTTT
J gene: TRBJ2-2
V gene: TRBV28
clone size: -
D gene: -

CDR3 protein: CASSFRLGAGDETQYF
CDR3 DNA: TGTGCCAGCAGCTTCAGACTTGGGGCGGGAGACGAGACCCAGTACTTC
J gene: TRBJ2-5
V gene: TRBV11-2
clone size: -
D gene: TRBD2

CDR3 protein: CAWSPSTGAFF
CDR3 DNA: TGTGCCTGGAGTCCGTCAACAGGAGCTTTCTTT
J gene: TRBJ1-1
V gene: TRBV30
clone size: few
D gene: -

CDR3 protein: CASSQDKTAYSYEQYF
CDR3 DNA: TGTGCCAGCAGCCAAGATAAGACTGCATACTCCTACGAGCAGTACTTC
J gene: TRBJ2-7
V gene: TRBV4-2
clone size: -
D gene: -

CDR3 protein: CATTGTRFYEQYF
CDR3 DNA: TGTGCCACTACCGGGACGAGATTCTACGAGCAGTACTTC
J gene: TRBJ2-7
V gene: TRBV28
clone size: -
D gene: -

CDR3 protein: CASSFESSGTSGSEQFF
CDR3 DNA: TGTGCCAGCAGTTTCGAAAGTTCCGGGACTAGCGGGAGTGAGCAGTTCTTC
J gene: TRBJ2-1
V gene: TRBV27
clone size: once
D gene: TRBD2

CDR3 protein: CAISDFGQGISYEQYF
CDR3 DNA: TGTGCCATCAGTGATTTTGGACAGGGCATCTCCTACGAGCAGTACTTC
J gene: TRBJ2-7
V gene: TRBV10-3
clone size: -
D gene: TRBD1

CDR3 protein: CAGSLGTSPLEQYF
CDR3 DNA: TGTGCCGGCAGCTTGGGGACTAGCCCCCTCGAGCAGTACTTC
J gene: TRBJ2-7
V gene: TRBV5-4
clone size: -
D gene: TRBD2

CDR3 protein: CAISEGSYEQYF
CDR3 DNA: TGTGCCATCAGTGAGGGTTCCTACGAGCAGTACTTC
J gene: TRBJ2-7
V gene: TRBV10-3
clone size: few
D gene: -

CDR3 protein: CASSLRQGGTDTQYF
CDR3 DNA: TGCGCCAGCAGCTTGAGGCAGGGCGGCACAGATACGCAGTATTTT
J gene: TRBJ2-3
V gene: TRBV5-1
clone size: few
D gene: -

CDR3 protein: CASSERARPRFMTSYNEQFF
CDR3 DNA: TGTGCCAGCAGTGAGAGGGCCAGGCCGCGGTTTATGACCTCCTACAATGAGCAGTTCTTC
J gene: TRBJ2-1
V gene: TRBV2
clone size: -
D gene: -

CDR3 protein: CASSLGPLYSNQPQHF
CDR3 DNA: TGTGCCAGCAGCTTGGGACCACTTTATAGCAATCAGCCCCAGCATTTT
J gene: TRBJ1-5
V gene: TRBV5-6
clone size: -
D gene: -

CDR3 protein: CASTNRGYSGNTIYF
CDR3 DNA: TGTGCCAGCACCAACAGGGGGTACTCTGGAAACACCATATATTTT
J gene: TRBJ1-3
V gene: TRBV2
clone size: -
D gene: TRBD1

CDR3 protein: CASSQDRQMNTEAFF
CDR3 DNA: TGTGCCAGCAGCCAAGATCGCCAGATGAACACTGAAGCTTTCTTT
J gene: TRBJ1-1
V gene: TRBV14
clone size: -
D gene: -

CDR3 protein: CASSTMTSGGTGELFF
CDR3 DNA: TGTGCCAGCAGCACCATGACTAGCGGGGGGACCGGGGAGCTGTTTTTT
J gene: TRBJ2-2
V gene: TRBV7-8
clone size: -
D gene: TRBD2

CDR3 protein: CASSLGAGRNIQYF
CDR3 DNA: TGTGCCAGCAGCTTAGGTGCAGGGCGGAACATTCAGTACTTC
J gene: TRBJ2-4
V gene: TRBV7-2
clone size: -
D gene: -

CDR3 protein: CAISGRAGRGTDTQYF
CDR3 DNA: TGTGCCATCAGTGGGAGGGCGGGACGAGGGACAGATACGCAGTATTTT
J gene: TRBJ2-3
V gene: TRBV10-3
clone size: medium-sized
D gene: -

CDR3 protein: CASSPRDSINQPQHF
CDR3 DNA: TGTGCCAGTAGTCCTAGGGACAGTATCAATCAGCCCCAGCATTTT
J gene: TRBJ1-5
V gene: TRBV19
clone size: few
D gene: TRBD1

CDR3 protein: CASSQDAWGETYGYTF
CDR3 DNA: TGCGCCAGCAGCCAAGACGCGTGGGGCGAGACTTATGGCTACACCTTC
J gene: TRBJ1-2
V gene: TRBV4-3
clone size: -
D gene: -

CDR3 protein: CSVESLGFRGIRELFF
CDR3 DNA: TGCAGCGTTGAAAGTTTGGGGTTCCGCGGGATCCGGGAGCTGTTTTTT
J gene: TRBJ2-2
V gene: TRBV29-1
clone size: once
D gene: -

CDR3 protein: CASSSGLAGRPPYEQYF
CDR3 DNA: TGTGCCAGCAGCTCAGGACTAGCGGGGCGACCCCCCTACGAGCAGTACTTC
J gene: TRBJ2-7
V gene: TRBV7-9
clone size: -
D gene: TRBD2

CDR3 protein: CASSEERGGPYSNQPQHF
CDR3 DNA: TGTGCCAGCAGTGAAGAAAGAGGGGGGCCGTATAGCAATCAGCCCCAGCATTTT
J gene: TRBJ1-5
V gene: TRBV6-1
clone size: once
D gene: -

CDR3 protein: CASSLVADSYNEQFF
CDR3 DNA: TGCGCCAGCAGCTTGGTGGCCGATTCCTACAATGAGCAGTTCTTC
J gene: TRBJ2-1
V gene: TRBV5-1
clone size: -
D gene: -

CDR3 protein: CAISDLNVGGELFF
CDR3 DNA: TGTGCCATCAGTGATCTCAACGTGGGCGGGGAGCTGTTTTTT
J gene: TRBJ2-2
V gene: TRBV10-3
clone size: once
D gene: -

CDR3 protein: CSVGTSGSYEQYF
CDR3 DNA: TGCAGCGTTGGGACTAGCGGGAGTTACGAGCAGTACTTC
J gene: TRBJ2-7
V gene: TRBV29-1
clone size: -
D gene: TRBD2

CDR3 protein: CASWNQGPLGNTIYF
CDR3 DNA: TGTGCCAGTTGGAACCAGGGGCCCCTCGGAAACACCATATATTTT
J gene: TRBJ1-3
V gene: TRBV19
clone size: few
D gene: -

CDR3 protein: CASTREAEAFF
CDR3 DNA: TGTGCCAGCACGAGGGAAGCTGAAGCTTTCTTT
J gene: TRBJ1-1
V gene: TRBV25-1
clone size: once
D gene: -

CDR3 protein: CASSQDRTSEKTQYF
CDR3 DNA: TGCGCCAGCAGCCAAGATCGGACTAGCGAAAAGACCCAGTACTTC
J gene: TRBJ2-5
V gene: TRBV4-1
clone size: once
D gene: TRBD2

CDR3 protein: CASSFLGGLGDEQFF
CDR3 DNA: TGTGCCAGCAGCTTTCTAGGGGGGCTGGGAGATGAGCAGTTCTTC
J gene: TRBJ2-1
V gene: TRBV11-1
clone size: -
D gene: -

CDR3 protein: CASSASSGHRSEQYF
CDR3 DNA: TGTGCCAGCAGTGCATCCAGCGGACATCGTTCCGAGCAGTACTTC
J gene: TRBJ2-7
V gene: TRBV2
clone size: -
D gene: -

CDR3 protein: CASSERGAQADTQYF
CDR3 DNA: TGCGCCAGCAGTGAGAGGGGGGCCCAAGCAGATACGCAGTATTTT
J gene: TRBJ2-3
V gene: TRBV10-2
clone size: -
D gene: -

CDR3 protein: CASSLAREETQYF
CDR3 DNA: TGTGCCAGCAGCTTAGCCAGGGAAGAGACCCAGTACTTC
J gene: TRBJ2-5
V gene: TRBV13
clone size: -
D gene: -

CDR3 protein: CASTFGFF
CDR3 DNA: TGTGCCAGCACGTTCGGTTTCTTT
J gene: TRBJ1-1
V gene: TRBV6-6
clone size: -
D gene: -

CDR3 protein: CASSRHLAGETYEQYF
CDR3 DNA: TGCGCCAGCAGCCGACACCTAGCGGGAGAAACCTACGAGCAGTACTTC
J gene: TRBJ2-7
V gene: TRBV4-1
clone size: -
D gene: TRBD2

CDR3 protein: CASSSSRTSGSNEQFF
CDR3 DNA: TGTGCCAGCAGCTCAAGTCGGACTAGCGGTTCCAATGAGCAGTTCTTC
J gene: TRBJ2-1
V gene: TRBV7-9
clone size: -
D gene: TRBD2

CDR3 protein: CASSVGLLSSYNSPLHF
CDR3 DNA: TGTGCCAGCAGCGTAGGACTTCTCAGCTCCTATAATTCACCCCTCCACTTT
J gene: TRBJ1-6
V gene: TRBV9
clone size: -
D gene: -

CDR3 protein: CASSLPGQGTDTQYF
CDR3 DNA: TGTGCCAGCAGTTTACCTGGACAGGGCACAGATACGCAGTATTTT
J gene: TRBJ2-3
V gene: TRBV7-2
clone size: -
D gene: TRBD1

CDR3 protein: CASSQEPSQGAYNEQFF
CDR3 DNA: TGTGCCAGCAGCCAAGAACCCTCCCAGGGGGCATACAATGAGCAGTTCTTC
J gene: TRBJ2-1
V gene: TRBV4-2
clone size: -
D gene: TRBD1

CDR3 protein: CASSPWQGLYEQYF
CDR3 DNA: TGTGCCAGCAGCCCCTGGCAGGGATTATACGAGCAGTACTTC
J gene: TRBJ2-7
V gene: TRBV9
clone size: -
D gene: -

CDR3 protein: CASSQLGVLDGANVLTF
CDR3 DNA: TGTGCCAGCAGCCAATTAGGGGTGCTCGATGGGGCCAACGTCCTGACTTTC
J gene: TRBJ2-6
V gene: TRBV7-9
clone size: -
D gene: -

CDR3 protein: CASSFLGDFTYEQYF
CDR3 DNA: TGTGCCAGCAGCTTCCTAGGGGACTTCACCTACGAGCAGTACTTC
J gene: TRBJ2-7
V gene: TRBV7-8
clone size: -
D gene: -

CDR3 protein: CASSSSGRQYF
CDR3 DNA: TGTGCCAGCAGTTCTTCCGGTAGGCAGTACTTC
J gene: TRBJ2-7
V gene: TRBV6-1
clone size: -
D gene: -

CDR3 protein: CASSSGQILKETQYF
CDR3 DNA: TGTGCCAGCAGCTCGGGACAGATTCTCAAAGAGACCCAGTACTTC
J gene: TRBJ2-5
V gene: TRBV5-4
clone size: -
D gene: TRBD1

CDR3 protein: CASTQEQGFYNSPLHF
CDR3 DNA: TGTGCCAGCACCCAGGAACAGGGATTCTATAATTCACCCCTCCACTTT
J gene: TRBJ1-6
V gene: TRBV19
clone size: -
D gene: -

CDR3 protein: CASSKIHRGLSYGTEAFF
CDR3 DNA: TGTGCCAGCAGCAAAATCCACAGGGGGCTCTCATATGGCACTGAAGCTTTCTTT
J gene: TRBJ1-1
V gene: TRBV21-1
clone size: once
D gene: -

CDR3 protein: CASSQVAGGEETQYF
CDR3 DNA: TGCGCCAGCAGCCAGGTGGCGGGGGGGGAAGAGACCCAGTACTTC
J gene: TRBJ2-5
V gene: TRBV4-1
clone size: -
D gene: TRBD2

CDR3 protein: CASSLDRMGYTF
CDR3 DNA: TGTGCCAGCAGCTTAGATAGGATGGGCTACACCTTC
J gene: TRBJ1-2
V gene: TRBV11-2
clone size: -
D gene: -

CDR3 protein: CASSQWGQEDEKLFF
CDR3 DNA: TGCGCCAGCAGCCAATGGGGACAGGAGGATGAAAAACTGTTTTTT
J gene: TRBJ1-4
V gene: TRBV4-3
clone size: -
D gene: TRBD1